The source of this TCR beta chain is a study of blood T cell repertoires in COVID-19. Generated by immunoSEQ multiplex PCR, the TCRdb table keeps only in-frame clones and is missing some. The sample records roughly 500,000 clones, roughly 90% being singletons. Study members were between about 18 and 95 years old and lived in approximately 25 US regions. Sequenced sample: PBMCs or T cells enriched from blood (not recorded which). The TCR sequence derives from a woman in her forties who had recovered from COVID-19.

In DNA, the CDR3 is TGCGCCAGCAGTCCAACTCTAGCGGGAGTCTCTGAGCAGTACTTC. This codes for CASSPTLAGVSEQYF. This sequence joins TRBV4-3 and TRBJ2-7; 10 bases line up with TRBD2. Looked up from germline, CDR1 is LGHNA and CDR2 is YSLEER. The CDR3 has 15 amino acids. Unmatched junction bases numbered 12, after V lost 6 bases and J lost 7 bases.